This TCR beta chain was recovered during a study of T cells after yellow fever vaccination (dated by TCRdb to about 2019). About the study as a whole: Libraries from fractions with low cell numbers were prepared with the SMART-Seq v4 Ultra Low Input RNA kit. The cohort comprised two healthy male donors, one aged 18 to 30 and one aged 30 to 40 years. Bulk PBMC replicates and cell subsets were isolated from blood drawn at multiple timepoints before and after both primary and secondary immunization. To track T-cell clones before and after primary and booster YFV17D yellow fever vaccination, bulk TCR alpha and beta repertoires were sequenced longitudinally. Study-level results and caveats: Most clones expanded after primary vaccination were re-detected after the booster (almost 97% of CD4 and 88% of CD8), suggesting broad memory maintenance. Computational filtering was needed because FACS-sorted repertoires could contain abundant contaminating clonotypes from the bulk population. Because the study included only a couple of donors, the extent to which the findings can be generalized is limited. The secondary T-cell response was found to be weaker but faster than the primary response, with a peak reached on day 5 rather than on day 15. A small fraction of clonotypes appeared in both the CD4 and CD8 compartments, likely as a result of convergent recombination.

The junction carries 11 bases between V and J, which are trimmed by 2 bases and 5 bases respectively. The germline V gene (reference sequence) supplies CDR1 SGHKS and CDR2 YYEKEE. The CDR3, cysteine through phenylalanine, is 14 amino acids long. Of the read, only the CDR3 DNA is kept; its 42 bases are in frame from base 1. In this sample, this clonotype turned up many times. There is no known antigen for this receptor. One base away there is no much larger clone; base qualities are not given. TCR cDNA was made using 5'RACE template switching, a step that added a universal primer site and unique molecular identifiers. Priming for cDNA synthesis came from both the TCR alpha and TCR beta constant segments. Library amplification involved two PCR steps, and the second step added sample barcodes and sequencing adapters. Sequencing of libraries was done on Illumina HiSeq 2500 (2x100 bp) or NovaSeq (2x150 bp). The source study handled its data this way. Reads were demultiplexed and collapsed into UMI consensus sequences with MIGEC, and V(D)J alignment was performed with MiXCR. Vaccine-responding clonotypes were identified with edgeR using replicate PBMC samples, with FDR below 0.01 and a log2 fold change above 5 up to day 15 being required. Bulk clonotypes were assigned CD4 or CD8 identity according to which sequenced CD4 or CD8 repertoire held them at higher abundance. The public reads were reanalyzed by TCRdb: fastp trimming at Q25, MiXCR alignment, in-frame beta chains only. Every CDR3 protein is listed once, alongside the most common genes and DNA of its rows. The V and J calls were not made by the authors but by TCRdb's processing. Across this sample there are about 360,000 distinct CDR3 sequences, with about 6.2% seen only once. The ten most abundant clones make up approximately 15% of the sample.

Explained via the paper, the treatment or condition label denotes: live attenuated yellow fever vaccine strain. At every blood-draw timepoint, two biological replicates of bulk PBMCs were collected. PBMCs were isolated from peripheral blood using a standard Ficoll-Paque protocol. RNA was extracted with TriZol from bulk PBMCs, CD4 and CD8 fractions, and dextramer-positive and dextramer-negative fractions. The starting material was PBMCs, obtained 5 days after the yellow fever booster vaccination. The sequence was collected from a man aged 30 to 39 who received the YFV17D yellow fever vaccine. The rearranged segments are TRBV5-5 and TRBJ2-1; the D gene remains uncertain. The nucleotide sequence reads TGTGCCAGCAGCTTCGGGCAGGTAGACAATGAGCAGTTCTTC. It is translated as CASSFGQVDNEQFF. The entire variable domain, with the stretches around the CDR3 drawn from the reference TRBV5-5 and TRBJ2-1 proteins, is DAGVTQSPTHLIKTRGQQVTLRCSPISGHKSVSWYQQVLGQGPQFIFQYYEKEERGRGNFPDRFSARQFPNYSSELNVNALLLGDSALYLCASSFGQVDNEQFFGPGTRLTVL.